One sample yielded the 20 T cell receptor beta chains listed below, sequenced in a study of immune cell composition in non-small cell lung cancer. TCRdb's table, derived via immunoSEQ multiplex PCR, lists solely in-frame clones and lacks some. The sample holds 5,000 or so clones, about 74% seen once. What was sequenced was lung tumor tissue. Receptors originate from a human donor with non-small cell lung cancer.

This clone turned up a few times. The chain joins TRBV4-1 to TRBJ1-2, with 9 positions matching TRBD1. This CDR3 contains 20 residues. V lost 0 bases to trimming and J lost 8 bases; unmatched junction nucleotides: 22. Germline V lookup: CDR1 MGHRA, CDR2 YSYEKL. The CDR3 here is CASSQDGGDRATTTHGGYTF. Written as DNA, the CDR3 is TGCGCCAGCAGCCAAGATGGCGGGGACAGGGCGACCACTACACACGGGGGCTACACCTTC.

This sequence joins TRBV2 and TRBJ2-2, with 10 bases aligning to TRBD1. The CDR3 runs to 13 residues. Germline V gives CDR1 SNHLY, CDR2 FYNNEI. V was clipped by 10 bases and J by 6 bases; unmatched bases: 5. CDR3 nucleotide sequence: TGTGCCACCAGACAGGGGGCTGCCGGGGAGCTGTTTTTT. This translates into CATRQGAAGELFF.

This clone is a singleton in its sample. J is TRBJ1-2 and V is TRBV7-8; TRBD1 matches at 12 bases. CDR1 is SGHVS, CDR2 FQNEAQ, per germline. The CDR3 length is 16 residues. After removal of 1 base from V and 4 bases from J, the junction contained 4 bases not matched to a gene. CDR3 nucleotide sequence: TGTGCCAGCAGCTTAGAGCCGGGACAGGGGGCCTATGGCTACACCTTC. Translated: CASSLEPGQGAYGYTF.

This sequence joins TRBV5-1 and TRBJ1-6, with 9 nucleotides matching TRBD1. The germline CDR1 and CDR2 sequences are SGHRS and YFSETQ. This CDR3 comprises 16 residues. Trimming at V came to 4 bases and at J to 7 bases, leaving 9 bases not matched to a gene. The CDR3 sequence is CASSARTGAENSPLHF. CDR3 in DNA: TGCGCCAGCAGCGCTAGGACAGGGGCTGAAAATTCACCCCTCCACTTT.

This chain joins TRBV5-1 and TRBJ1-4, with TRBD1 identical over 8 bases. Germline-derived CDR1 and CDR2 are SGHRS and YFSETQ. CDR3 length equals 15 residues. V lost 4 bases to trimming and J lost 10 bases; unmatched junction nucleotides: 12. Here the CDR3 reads CASSDPGQEKLKLFF. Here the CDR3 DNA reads TGCGCCAGCAGCGATCCGGGACAGGAGAAATTAAAACTGTTTTTT.

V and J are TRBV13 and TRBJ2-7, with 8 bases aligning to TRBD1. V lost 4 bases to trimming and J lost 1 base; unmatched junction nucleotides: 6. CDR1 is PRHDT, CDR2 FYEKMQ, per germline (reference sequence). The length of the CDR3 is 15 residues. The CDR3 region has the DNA TGTGCCAGCAGCTCAGGGACAGGCCATTCCTACGAGCAGTACTTC. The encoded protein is CASSSGTGHSYEQYF.

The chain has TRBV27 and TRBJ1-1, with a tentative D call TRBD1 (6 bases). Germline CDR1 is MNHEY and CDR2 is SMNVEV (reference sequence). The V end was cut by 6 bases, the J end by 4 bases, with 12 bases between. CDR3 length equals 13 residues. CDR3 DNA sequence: TGTGCCAGCAGCCCGACCAGGGGCACTGAAGCTTTCTTT. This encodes CASSPTRGTEAFF.

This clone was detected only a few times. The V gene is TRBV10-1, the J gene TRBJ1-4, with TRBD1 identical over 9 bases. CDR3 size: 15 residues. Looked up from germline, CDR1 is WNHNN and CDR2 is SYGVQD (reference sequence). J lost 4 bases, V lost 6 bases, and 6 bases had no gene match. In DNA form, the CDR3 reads TGCGCCAGCAGAACCGGGACAGGGTGTAATGAAAAACTGTTTTTT. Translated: CASRTGTGCNEKLFF.

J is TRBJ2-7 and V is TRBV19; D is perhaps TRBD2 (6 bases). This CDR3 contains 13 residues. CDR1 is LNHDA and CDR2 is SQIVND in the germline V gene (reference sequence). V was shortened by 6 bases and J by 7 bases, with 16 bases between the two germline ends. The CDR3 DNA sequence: TGTGCCAGTAGCCACCTGGAGGGTTGGGAGCAGTACTTC. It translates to CASSHLEGWEQYF. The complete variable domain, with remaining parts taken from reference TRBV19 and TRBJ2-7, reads DGGITQSPKYLFRKEGQNVTLSCEQNLNHDAMYWYRQDPGQGLRLIYYSQIVNDFQKGDIAEGYSVSREKKESFPLTVTSAQKNPTAFYLCASSHLEGWEQYFGPGTRLTVT.

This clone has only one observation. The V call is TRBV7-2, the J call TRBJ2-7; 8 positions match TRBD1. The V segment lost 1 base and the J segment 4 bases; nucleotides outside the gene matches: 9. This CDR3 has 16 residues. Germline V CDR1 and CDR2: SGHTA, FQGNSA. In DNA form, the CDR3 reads TGTGCCAGCAGCTTAGGTCGGGCAGGGGGCGCATACGAGCAGTACTTC. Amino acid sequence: CASSLGRAGGAYEQYF.

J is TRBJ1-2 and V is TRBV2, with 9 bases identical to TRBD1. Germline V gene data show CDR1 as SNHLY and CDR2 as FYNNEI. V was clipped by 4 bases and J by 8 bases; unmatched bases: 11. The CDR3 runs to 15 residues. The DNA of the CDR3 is TGTGCCAGCAGTGTCCGGGACAGGGAGTATCGGGGCTACACCTTC. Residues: CASSVRDREYRGYTF.

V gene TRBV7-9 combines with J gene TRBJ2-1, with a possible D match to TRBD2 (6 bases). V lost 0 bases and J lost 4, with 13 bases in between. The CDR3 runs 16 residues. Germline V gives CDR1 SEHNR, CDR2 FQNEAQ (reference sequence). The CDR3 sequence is CASSLAGGGIYNEQFF. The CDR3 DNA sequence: TGTGCCAGCAGCTTAGCCGGTGGGGGGATTTACAATGAGCAGTTCTTC.

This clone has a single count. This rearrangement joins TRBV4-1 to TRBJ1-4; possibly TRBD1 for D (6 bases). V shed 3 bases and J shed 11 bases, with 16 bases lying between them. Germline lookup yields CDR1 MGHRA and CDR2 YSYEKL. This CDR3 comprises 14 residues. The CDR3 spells CASSQRGGIGKLFF. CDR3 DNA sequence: TGCGCCAGCAGCCAGAGGGGGGGCATCGGGAAACTGTTTTTT.

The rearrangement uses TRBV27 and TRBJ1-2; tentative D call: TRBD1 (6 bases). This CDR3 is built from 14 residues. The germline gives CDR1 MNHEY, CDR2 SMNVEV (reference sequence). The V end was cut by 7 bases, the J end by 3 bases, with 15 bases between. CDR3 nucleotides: TGTGCCAGCACTAAAGCCGGGACACACTATGGCTACACCTTC. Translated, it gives CASTKAGTHYGYTF.

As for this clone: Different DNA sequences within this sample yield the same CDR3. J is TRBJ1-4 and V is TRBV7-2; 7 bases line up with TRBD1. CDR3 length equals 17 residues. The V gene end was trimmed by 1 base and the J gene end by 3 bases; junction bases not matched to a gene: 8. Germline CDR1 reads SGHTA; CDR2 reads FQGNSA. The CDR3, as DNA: TGTGCCAGCAGCTTAGGTGCAGGGGGTTGGTCTAATGAAAAACTGTTTTTT. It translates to CASSLGAGGWSNEKLFF.

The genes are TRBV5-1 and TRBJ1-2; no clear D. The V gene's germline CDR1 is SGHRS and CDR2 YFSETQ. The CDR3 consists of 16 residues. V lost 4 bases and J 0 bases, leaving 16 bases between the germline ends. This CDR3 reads CASSPGSLITNYGYTF. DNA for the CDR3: TGCGCCAGCAGCCCCGGGTCCTTAATTACTAACTATGGCTACACCTTC.

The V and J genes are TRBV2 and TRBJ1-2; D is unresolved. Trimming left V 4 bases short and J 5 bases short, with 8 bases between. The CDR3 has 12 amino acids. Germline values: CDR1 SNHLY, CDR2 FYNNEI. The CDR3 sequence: CASSASGYGYTF. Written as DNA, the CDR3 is TGTGCCAGCAGTGCCTCAGGATATGGCTACACCTTC. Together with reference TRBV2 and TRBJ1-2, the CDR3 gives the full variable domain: EPEVTQTPSHQVTQMGQEVILRCVPISNHLYFYWYRQILGQKVEFLVSFYNNEISEKSEIFDDQFSVERPDGSNFTLKIRSTKLEDSAMYFCASSASGYGYTFGSGTRLTVV.

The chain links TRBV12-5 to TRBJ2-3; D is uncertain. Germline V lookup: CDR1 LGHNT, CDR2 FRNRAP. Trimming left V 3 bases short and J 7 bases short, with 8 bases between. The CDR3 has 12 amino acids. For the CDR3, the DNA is TGTGCTAGTGGTTTAATAGAGAATACGCAGTATTTT. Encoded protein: CASGLIENTQYF.

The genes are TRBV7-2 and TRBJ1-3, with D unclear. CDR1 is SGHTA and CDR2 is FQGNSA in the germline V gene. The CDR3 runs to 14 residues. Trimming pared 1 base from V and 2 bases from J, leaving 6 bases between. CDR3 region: CASSLDGAGNTIYF. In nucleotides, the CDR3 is TGTGCCAGCAGCTTAGACGGGGCTGGAAACACCATATATTTT.

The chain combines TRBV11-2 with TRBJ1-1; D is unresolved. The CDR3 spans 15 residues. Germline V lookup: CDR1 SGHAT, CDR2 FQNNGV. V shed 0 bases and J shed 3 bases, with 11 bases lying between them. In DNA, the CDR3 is TGTGCCAGCAGCTTAGACTGGGCCTCAGACACTGAAGCTTTCTTT. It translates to CASSLDWASDTEAFF.